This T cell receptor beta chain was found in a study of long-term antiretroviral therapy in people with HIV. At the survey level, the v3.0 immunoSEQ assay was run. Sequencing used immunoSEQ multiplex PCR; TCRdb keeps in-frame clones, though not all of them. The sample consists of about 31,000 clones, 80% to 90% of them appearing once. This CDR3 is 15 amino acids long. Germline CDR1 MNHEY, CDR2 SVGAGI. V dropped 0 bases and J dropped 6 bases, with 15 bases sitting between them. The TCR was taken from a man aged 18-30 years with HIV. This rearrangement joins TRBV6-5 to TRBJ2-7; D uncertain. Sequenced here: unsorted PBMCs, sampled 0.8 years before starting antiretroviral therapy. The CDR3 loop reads CASSYSSKGVSEQYF. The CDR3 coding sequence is TGTGCCAGCAGTTACTCGAGCAAGGGTGTTAGCGAGCAGTACTTC.